A selection of T cell receptor beta chains follows, all from one sample in a study of T-cell memory formation after mild COVID-19. A single record per CDR3 protein comes from TCRdb applying MiXCR to the 5' RACE reads. Of some 410,000 distinct CDR3 sequences listed, around a quarter are singletons. The sample comprised PBMCs or a T cell subset sorted from them (not recorded which). The source is an adult woman who had mild COVID-19 (a few samples of this study predate the infection). Cell type and time point are not known. Both conserved end residues are part of each CDR3. A D gene is named only where the DNA matches it firmly. Not every row has a clone size; where given, it reads once, few, many or a size class.

v_call	clone_size	d_call	j_call	cdr3_aa	cdr3_nt
TRBV4-1	.	.	TRBJ2-3	CASSQWGTDTDTQYF	TGCGCCAGCAGCCAGTGGGGGACGGACACAGATACGCAGTATTTT
TRBV5-1	few	.	TRBJ2-3	CASSRDTDTQYF	TGCGCCAGCAGCCGGGACACAGATACGCAGTATTTT
TRBV7-2	once	.	TRBJ2-3	CASSLGSVTDTQYF	TGTGCCAGCAGCTTAGGGAGCGTCACAGATACGCAGTATTTT
TRBV28	.	.	TRBJ1-1	CASSYTGGWNTEAFF	TGTGCCAGCAGCTATACCGGGGGATGGAACACTGAAGCTTTCTTT
TRBV5-5	few	TRBD1	TRBJ1-5	CASSLGGQGGQPQHF	TGTGCCAGCAGCTTGGGGGGACAGGGTGGTCAGCCCCAGCATTTT
TRBV28	.	.	TRBJ2-7	CASSFGGPGEQYF	TGTGCCAGCAGTTTTGGGGGCCCGGGCGAGCAGTACTTC
TRBV6-1	.	.	TRBJ2-1	CASSESPLSNEQFF	TGTGCCAGCAGTGAAAGTCCCCTATCTAATGAGCAGTTCTTC
TRBV9	many	.	TRBJ2-7	CASGGLSGHEQYF	TGTGCCAGCGGTGGACTATCGGGCCACGAGCAGTACTTC
TRBV7-9	.	.	TRBJ2-2	CASSWTAIGELFF	TGTGCCAGCAGCTGGACGGCTATCGGGGAGCTGTTTTTT
TRBV25-1	.	.	TRBJ2-7	CASSEFSGRYEQYF	TGTGCCAGCAGTGAATTCTCCGGACGGTACGAGCAGTACTTC
TRBV27	many	.	TRBJ1-2	CASTGGPFSNYGYTF	TGTGCCAGCACTGGGGGGCCATTTTCTAACTATGGCTACACCTTC
TRBV27	.	.	TRBJ2-2	CASSLVPGELFF	TGTGCCAGCAGTTTAGTACCCGGGGAGCTGTTTTTT
TRBV4-1	few	.	TRBJ2-1	CASSQLVNEQFF	TGCGCCAGCAGCCAATTAGTCAATGAGCAGTTCTTC
TRBV25-1	.	TRBD2	TRBJ2-1	CATLGLAGYNEQFF	TGTGCCACCCTGGGACTAGCGGGATACAATGAGCAGTTCTTC
TRBV12-3/TRBV12-4	once	.	TRBJ1-1	CASSPGGPLNTEAFF	TGTGCCAGCAGTCCTGGTGGTCCTTTGAACACTGAAGCTTTCTTT
TRBV14	few	TRBD2	TRBJ2-1	CASSLTWQLAGAGEQFF	TGTGCCAGCAGCTTGACCTGGCAACTAGCGGGAGCCGGTGAGCAGTTCTTC
TRBV7-9	.	.	TRBJ1-2	CDSSLEGLPYGYTF	TGTGACAGCAGCTTGGAGGGACTACCATATGGCTACACCTTC
TRBV15	.	.	TRBJ2-1	CATADRGDGDNEQFF	TGTGCCACCGCGGACCGGGGTGACGGGGACAATGAGCAGTTCTTC
TRBV4-2	many	TRBD2	TRBJ2-5	CASSQNSGGQETQYF	TGTGCCAGCAGCCAAAATAGCGGGGGGCAAGAGACCCAGTACTTC
TRBV10-3	many	TRBD2	TRBJ2-1	CAIRGVSGSSYNEQFF	TGTGCCATCAGAGGAGTTAGCGGGAGCTCCTACAATGAGCAGTTCTTC
TRBV19	few	.	TRBJ1-1	CASSGTDSLNTEAFF	TGTGCCAGTAGTGGCACGGACAGTTTGAACACTGAAGCTTTCTTT
TRBV7-9	.	.	TRBJ2-3	CASSLLLGGSGTDTQYF	TGTGCCAGCAGCCTCCTTCTTGGAGGTAGCGGAACAGATACGCAGTATTTT
TRBV2	.	TRBD1	TRBJ2-1	CASSTTRTGVFYNEQFF	TGTGCCAGCAGTACCACTAGGACAGGGGTTTTCTACAATGAGCAGTTCTTC
TRBV9	few	.	TRBJ1-5	CASSVGATDSNQPQHF	TGTGCCAGCAGCGTAGGAGCCACCGATAGCAATCAGCCCCAGCATTTT
TRBV7-2	.	TRBD1	TRBJ1-1	CASSLGFRGGVLNTEAFF	TGTGCCAGCAGCTTAGGTTTTAGAGGGGGCGTTCTTAACACTGAAGCTTTCTTT
TRBV9	.	.	TRBJ2-3	CASSVRGGDTQYF	TGTGCCAGCAGCGTAAGAGGGGGAGATACGCAGTATTTT
TRBV6-5	once	.	TRBJ1-1	CASSPGNDRKAFF	TGTGCCAGCAGTCCAGGAAACGACAGGAAAGCTTTCTTT
TRBV18	.	TRBD1	TRBJ2-7	CASSQKQQGVEQYF	TGTGCCAGCTCACAAAAACAACAGGGGGTCGAGCAGTACTTC
TRBV6-5	.	.	TRBJ1-1	CASSYSGWVTEAFF	TGTGCCAGCAGTTACTCAGGGTGGGTTACTGAAGCTTTCTTT
TRBV20-1	.	TRBD1	TRBJ1-4	CSAPQGRGREKLFF	TGCAGTGCCCCCCAGGGCAGGGGGCGTGAAAAACTGTTTTTT
TRBV10-3	.	.	TRBJ2-7	CAISETTGKGYEQYF	TGTGCCATCAGTGAGACAACAGGGAAGGGCTACGAGCAGTACTTC
TRBV11-3	.	TRBD2	TRBJ2-5	CASSAGLAQRQETQYF	TGTGCCAGCTCAGCGGGACTAGCGCAACGGCAAGAGACCCAGTACTTC
TRBV2	.	.	TRBJ2-3	CASSEPRGLLTDTQYF	TGTGCCAGCAGTGAACCCCGGGGACTTCTCACAGATACGCAGTATTTT
TRBV6-5	few	.	TRBJ2-2	CASSSTATNTGELFF	TGTGCCAGCAGTTCGACAGCTACGAACACCGGGGAGCTGTTTTTT
TRBV12-3/TRBV12-4	.	TRBD1	TRBJ2-6	CASSPVLQGAAGANVLTF	TGTGCCAGCAGCCCTGTTCTGCAGGGGGCGGCTGGGGCCAACGTCCTGACTTTC
TRBV12-3/TRBV12-4	.	.	TRBJ1-3	CASILQGVGNTIYF	TGTGCCAGCATCCTACAGGGTGTTGGAAACACCATATATTTT
TRBV7-8	.	TRBD1	TRBJ2-1	CASSLYDREISQFF	TGTGCCAGCAGCTTGTACGACAGGGAGATTTCCCAGTTCTTC
TRBV9	few	.	TRBJ2-2	CASSPDPFPNTGELFF	TGTGCCAGCAGCCCCGACCCCTTCCCGAACACCGGGGAGCTGTTTTTT
TRBV20-1	.	.	TRBJ2-3	CSARDLQDTQYF	TGCAGTGCTAGAGATCTGCAGGATACGCAGTATTTT
TRBV12-3/TRBV12-4	.	.	TRBJ1-1	CASLRRGTIMNTEAFF	TGTGCCAGCCTCCGGCGGGGGACCATAATGAACACTGAAGCTTTCTTT
TRBV5-6	.	TRBD1	TRBJ1-2	CASSFLGQGGDGYTF	TGTGCCAGCAGCTTTTTGGGACAGGGTGGTGATGGCTACACCTTC
TRBV21-1	.	.	TRBJ2-5	CASSKEKGRSKETQYF	TGTGCCAGCAGCAAAGAAAAGGGACGGAGTAAAGAGACCCAGTACTTC
TRBV6-1	.	.	TRBJ2-5	CASSFQQGREETQYF	TGTGCCAGCAGTTTCCAACAGGGTAGAGAAGAGACCCAGTACTTC
TRBV24-1	few	TRBD2	TRBJ2-4	CATSDSGEGSGAKNIQYF	TGTGCCACCAGTGATTCCGGGGAGGGGTCGGGAGCCAAAAACATTCAGTACTTC
TRBV7-8	.	TRBD2	TRBJ2-3	CASRYSGSGTDTQYF	TGTGCCAGCAGGTATAGCGGGAGTGGCACAGATACGCAGTATTTT
TRBV5-1	few	.	TRBJ2-3	CASTNSIHTQYF	TGCGCCAGCACTAATAGCATTCATACGCAGTATTTT
TRBV7-3	.	.	TRBJ2-3	CASSLTTSGDTQYF	TGTGCCAGCAGCTTAACGACCTCCGGAGATACGCAGTATTTT
TRBV5-6	few	.	TRBJ1-6	CASSLVDGSPLHF	TGTGCCAGCAGCTTGGTCGACGGTTCACCCCTCCACTTT
TRBV7-3	few	TRBD1	TRBJ1-6	CASSWDSNSPLHF	TGTGCCAGCAGCTGGGACAGTAATTCACCCCTCCACTTT